Below, 3 T cell receptor beta chains from the same sample are listed, as sequenced in a study of T cells after yellow fever vaccination. TCRdb redid the calling of the 5' RACE reads with MiXCR, one entry per CDR3 protein. The table lists about 550,000 distinct CDR3 sequences, over 15% of them singletons. This specimen consisted of PBMCs, obtained 15 days after the yellow fever booster vaccination. These receptors came from a man aged 25-45 years who received the YFV17D yellow fever vaccine.

The genes are TRBV5-6 and TRBJ2-7; a possible D gene is TRBD2 (6 bases). CDR1 SGHDT and CDR2 YYEEEE come from the germline V gene. The CDR3 consists of 15 residues. V dropped 2 bases and J dropped 2 bases, with 14 bases sitting between them. The CDR3 here is CASSLGREFTYEQYF. CDR3 bases: TGTGCCAGCAGCTTAGGACGGGAGTTCACCTACGAGCAGTACTTC. Together with reference TRBV5-6 and TRBJ2-7, the CDR3 gives the full variable domain: DAGVTQSPTHLIKTRGQQVTLRCSPKSGHDTVSWYQQALGQGPQFIFQYYEEEERQRGNFPDRFSGHQFPNYSSELNVNALLLGDSALYLCASSLGREFTYEQYFGPGTRLTVT.

V gene TRBV20-1 combines with J gene TRBJ1-5; 10 nucleotides agree with TRBD1. The CDR3 covers 17 residues. The junction had 11 bases not matched to a gene; V was cut back by 1 base and J by 5 bases. From germline, CDR1 is DFQATT and CDR2 SNEGSKA (reference sequence). CDR3 nucleotide sequence: TGCAGTGCTAGAGTCAGTTATCTGGGGACAGGGGATCAGCCCCAGCATTTT. Translation gives CSARVSYLGTGDQPQHF.

The gene calls are TRBV20-1 and TRBJ2-2, with D perhaps matching TRBD1 (5 bases). The V and J ends lost 0 bases and 5 bases respectively, with 19 bases between them. CDR1 and CDR2 (germline): DFQATT, SNEGSKA (reference sequence). This CDR3 is 17 amino acids long. DNA for the CDR3: TGCAGTGCTAGAGATTTGTCAGGGCAGGGAAAGACCGGGGAGCTGTTTTTT. Protein: CSARDLSGQGKTGELFF.